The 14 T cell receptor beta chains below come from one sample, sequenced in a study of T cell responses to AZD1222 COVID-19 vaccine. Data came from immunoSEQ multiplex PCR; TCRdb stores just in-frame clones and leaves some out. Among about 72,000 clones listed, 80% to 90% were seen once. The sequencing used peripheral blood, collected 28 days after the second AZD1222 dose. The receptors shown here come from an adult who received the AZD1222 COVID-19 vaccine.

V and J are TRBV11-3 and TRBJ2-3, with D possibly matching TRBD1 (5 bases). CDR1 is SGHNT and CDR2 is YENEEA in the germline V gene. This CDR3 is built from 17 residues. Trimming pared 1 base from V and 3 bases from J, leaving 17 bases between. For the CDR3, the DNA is TGTGCCAGCAGCTTAGCCGGTCAGGGCAGGGAAACAGATACGCAGTATTTT. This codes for CASSLAGQGRETDTQYF.

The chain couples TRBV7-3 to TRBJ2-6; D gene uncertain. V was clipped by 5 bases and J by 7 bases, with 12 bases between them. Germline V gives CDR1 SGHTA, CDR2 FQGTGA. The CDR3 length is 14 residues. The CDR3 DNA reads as TGTGCCAGCAGCCCACTACTGGGTGCCAACGTCCTGACTTTC. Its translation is CASSPLLGANVLTF.

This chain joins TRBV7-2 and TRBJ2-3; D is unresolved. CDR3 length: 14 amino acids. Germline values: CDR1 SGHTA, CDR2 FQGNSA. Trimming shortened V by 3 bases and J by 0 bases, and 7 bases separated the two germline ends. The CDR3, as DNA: TGTGCCAGCAGCTTCGGGTATAGCACAGATACGCAGTATTTT. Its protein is CASSFGYSTDTQYF.

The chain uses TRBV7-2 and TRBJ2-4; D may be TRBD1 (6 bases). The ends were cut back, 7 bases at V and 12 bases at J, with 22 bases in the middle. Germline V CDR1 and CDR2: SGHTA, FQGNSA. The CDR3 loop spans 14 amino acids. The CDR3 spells CASTVGRSTGSQYF. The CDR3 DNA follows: TGTGCCAGCACCGTGGGTCGCTCGACAGGTTCTCAGTACTTC.

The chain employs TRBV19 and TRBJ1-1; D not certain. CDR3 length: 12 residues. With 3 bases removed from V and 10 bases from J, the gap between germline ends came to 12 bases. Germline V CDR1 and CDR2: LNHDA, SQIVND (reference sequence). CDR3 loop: CASSIRGLGAFF. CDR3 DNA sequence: TGTGCCAGTAGTATCCGAGGTCTTGGAGCTTTCTTT.

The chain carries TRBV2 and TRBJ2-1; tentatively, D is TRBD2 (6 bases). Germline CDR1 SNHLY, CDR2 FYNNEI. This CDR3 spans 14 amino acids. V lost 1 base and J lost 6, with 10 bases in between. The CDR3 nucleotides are TGTGCCAGCAGTGAAGGGAGGGTTGGCAATGAGCAGTTCTTC. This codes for CASSEGRVGNEQFF.

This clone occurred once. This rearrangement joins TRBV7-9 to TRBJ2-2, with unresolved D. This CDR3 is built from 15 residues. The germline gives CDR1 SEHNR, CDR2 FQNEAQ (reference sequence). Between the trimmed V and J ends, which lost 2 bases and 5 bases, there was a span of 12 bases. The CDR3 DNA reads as TGTGCCAGCAGCTTACTCGTTGCAGGAACCGGGGAGCTGTTTTTT. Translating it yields CASSLLVAGTGELFF.

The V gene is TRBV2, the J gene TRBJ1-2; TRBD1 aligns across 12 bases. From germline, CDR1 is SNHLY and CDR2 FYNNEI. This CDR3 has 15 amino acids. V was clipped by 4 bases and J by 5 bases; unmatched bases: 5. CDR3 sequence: CASSVGDRGPYGYTF. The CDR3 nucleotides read TGTGCCAGCAGTGTTGGGGACAGGGGGCCTTATGGCTACACCTTC.

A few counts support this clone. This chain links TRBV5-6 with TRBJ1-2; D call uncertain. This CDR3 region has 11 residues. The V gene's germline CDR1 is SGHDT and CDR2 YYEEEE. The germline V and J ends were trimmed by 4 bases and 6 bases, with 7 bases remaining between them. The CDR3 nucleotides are TGTGCCAGCAGCCGCCTAGATGGCTACACCTTC. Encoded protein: CASSRLDGYTF. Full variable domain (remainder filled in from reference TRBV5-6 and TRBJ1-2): DAGVTQSPTHLIKTRGQQVTLRCSPKSGHDTVSWYQQALGQGPQFIFQYYEEEERQRGNFPDRFSGHQFPNYSSELNVNALLLGDSALYLCASSRLDGYTFGSGTRLTVV.

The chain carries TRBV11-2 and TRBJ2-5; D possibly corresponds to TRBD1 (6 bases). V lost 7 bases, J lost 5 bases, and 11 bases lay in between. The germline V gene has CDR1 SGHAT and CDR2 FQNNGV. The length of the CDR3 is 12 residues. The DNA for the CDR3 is TGTGCCAGCACCACAGGGCCTGAGACCCAGTACTTC. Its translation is CASTTGPETQYF.

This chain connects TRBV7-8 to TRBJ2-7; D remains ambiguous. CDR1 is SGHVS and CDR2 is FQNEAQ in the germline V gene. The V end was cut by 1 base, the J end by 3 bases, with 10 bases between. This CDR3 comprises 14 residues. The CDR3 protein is CASSLGHRFYEQYF. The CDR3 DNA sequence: TGTGCCAGCAGCTTAGGACACAGATTCTACGAGCAGTACTTC. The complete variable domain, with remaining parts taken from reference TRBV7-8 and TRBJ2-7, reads GAGVSQSPRYKVAKRGQDVALRCDPISGHVSLFWYQQALGQGPEFLTYFQNEAQLDKSGLPSDRFFAERPEGSVSTLKIQRTQQEDSAVYLCASSLGHRFYEQYFGPGTRLTVT.

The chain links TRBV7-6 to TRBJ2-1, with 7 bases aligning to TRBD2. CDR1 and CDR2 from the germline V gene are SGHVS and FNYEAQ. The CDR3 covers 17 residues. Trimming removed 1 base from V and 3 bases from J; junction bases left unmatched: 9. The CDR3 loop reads CASSLGPAGRDYNEQFF. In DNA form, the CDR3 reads TGTGCCAGCAGCTTAGGGCCAGCGGGAAGGGACTACAATGAGCAGTTCTTC. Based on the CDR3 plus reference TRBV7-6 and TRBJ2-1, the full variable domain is GAGVSQSPRYKVTKRGQDVALRCDPISGHVSLYWYRQALGQGPEFLTYFNYEAQQDKSGLPNDRFSAERPEGSISTLTIQRTEQRDSAMYRCASSLGPAGRDYNEQFFGPGTRLTVL.

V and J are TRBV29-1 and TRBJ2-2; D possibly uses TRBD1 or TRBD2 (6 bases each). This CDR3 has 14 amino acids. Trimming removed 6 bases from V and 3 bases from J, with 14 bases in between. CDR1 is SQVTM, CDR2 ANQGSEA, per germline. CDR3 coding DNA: TGCAGCGTGCAAGGGGGGCGGGACACCGGGGAGCTGTTTTTT. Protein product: CSVQGGRDTGELFF.

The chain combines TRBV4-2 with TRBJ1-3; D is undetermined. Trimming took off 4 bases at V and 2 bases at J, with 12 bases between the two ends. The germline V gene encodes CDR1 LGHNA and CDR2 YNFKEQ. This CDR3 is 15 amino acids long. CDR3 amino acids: CASSLPRAPGNTIYF. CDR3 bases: TGTGCCAGCAGCCTGCCTCGGGCACCTGGAAACACCATATATTTT.